Presented here are 16 T cell receptor beta chains from one specimen sequenced in a study of CD8 T cells in ankylosing spondylitis (dated by TCRdb to the late 2010s). What the research found in general, with its limitations: Blood from ankylosing spondylitis patients appeared to be characterized by a TCR beta motif made up of about 8 highly homologous amino acid variants.

Library method: 5' RACE. For sequencing, an Illumina HiSeq 2500 was employed. Clones were called with MiXCR by TCRdb after fastp trimmed the public reads at Q25, and only in-frame beta chains were retained. Entries that share a CDR3 protein sequence are merged under the most common genes and DNA. This sample is represented by some 220,000 distinct CDR3 sequences; about 6.7% of them were singletons. The ten top clones hold approximately 15% of the sample. No antigen has been assigned to these receptors. The material sequenced was blood, either unsorted or a sorted T cell fraction (not recorded which). The receptor source for this set is a male donor with ankylosing spondylitis.

This clonotype was observed many times. V gene TRBV25-1 combines with J gene TRBJ1-4; 7 nucleotides match TRBD1. Germline values: CDR1 MGHDK, CDR2 SYGVNS. The CDR3 runs to 16 residues. V lost 1 base and J lost 6; bases outside the gene matches: 8. CDR3 sequence: CASSEWGRGEDEKLFF. In DNA form, the CDR3 reads TGTGCCAGCAGTGAATGGGGCAGGGGGGAAGATGAAAAACTGTTTTTT.

This clonotype was observed at least ten times. The chain couples TRBV6-2 or TRBV6-3 to TRBJ2-7; 10 bases are shared with TRBD1. V gave up 5 bases and J gave up 2 bases; unmatched junction bases: 6. CDR3 size: 15 residues. Looked up from germline, CDR1 is MNHEY and CDR2 is SVGEGT. The CDR3 sequence: CASSIRDRGTYEQYF. CDR3 coding DNA: TGTGCCAGCAGTATCCGGGACAGGGGTACCTACGAGCAGTACTTC.

This clonotype appeared many times. J is TRBJ1-1 and V is TRBV6-2 or TRBV6-3; TRBD1 is a possible D gene (5 bases). V was cut by 6 bases and J by 5 bases, with 19 bases left in between. The CDR3 totals 15 residues. Germline lookup yields CDR1 MNHEY and CDR2 SVGEGT. The CDR3 loop is CASSDDQGVRTEAFF. CDR3 nucleotides: TGTGCCAGCAGCGATGACCAGGGAGTACGGACTGAAGCTTTCTTT.

In this sample, this clonotype turned up many times. The chain is built from TRBV30 and TRBJ2-1; D not certain. V was clipped by 4 bases and J by 6 bases, with 22 bases between them. This CDR3 has 16 amino acids. CDR1 and CDR2 from the germline V gene are GTSNPN and SVGIG (reference sequence). CDR3 in amino acids: CAWILSDAGDRNEQFF. In DNA, the CDR3 is TGTGCCTGGATTCTCTCGGACGCAGGAGACCGCAATGAGCAGTTCTTC.

This clonotype was observed a handful of times. The rearrangement uses TRBV27 and TRBJ2-1; 8 nucleotides match TRBD2. The CDR3 runs 15 residues. The germline gives CDR1 MNHEY, CDR2 SMNVEV (reference sequence). V lost 5 bases and J lost 2; bases outside the gene matches: 5. The CDR3 DNA reads TGTGCCAGCAGTAGTAGCGGGAAGACCTACAATGAGCAGTTCTTC. Amino acids: CASSSSGKTYNEQFF.

The table lists this clonotype with a few counts. The chain employs TRBV5-1 and TRBJ2-7; the match to TRBD2 covers 10 bases. The junction had 3 bases not matched to a gene; V was cut back by 2 bases and J by 1 base. The CDR3 is made up of 15 amino acids. The germline V gene has CDR1 SGHRS and CDR2 YFSETQ. The chain's CDR3 is CASSLWTSGSYEQYF. DNA for the CDR3: TGCGCCAGCAGCTTATGGACTAGCGGATCCTACGAGCAGTACTTC. Together with reference TRBV5-1 and TRBJ2-7, the CDR3 gives the full variable domain: KAGVTQTPRYLIKTRGQQVTLSCSPISGHRSVSWYQQTPGQGLQFLFEYFSETQRNKGNFPGRFSGRQFSNSRSEMNVSTLELGDSALYLCASSLWTSGSYEQYFGPGTRLTVT.

This clonotype has at least ten counts. The chain has TRBV29-1 and TRBJ2-3; 14 positions match TRBD2. Germline V gives CDR1 SQVTM, CDR2 ANQGSEA. With 5 bases clipped from V and 3 bases from J, the junction kept 7 bases outside the gene matches. The CDR3 is made up of 16 amino acids. CDR3 sequence (DNA): TGCAGCGTTTCCCCGGGACTAGCGGGAGAAACAGATACGCAGTATTTT. Its protein product is CSVSPGLAGETDTQYF.

This clonotype was observed at least ten times. The junction departs from germline at one end; a sequencing error may be responsible. V and J are TRBV5-1 and TRBJ2-7, with 7 bases identical to TRBD1. The CDR3 length is 13 residues. Germline V gene lookup returns CDR1 SGHRS and CDR2 YFSETQ. The CDR3 DNA follows: TGTGCCAGCAGCTTGGCCAGGGGGTACGAGCAGTACTTC. Its protein product is CASSLARGYEQYF.

This clonotype showed up just a few times. The chain uses TRBV6-1 and TRBJ1-1; D unresolved. V lost 5 bases, J lost 1 base, and 11 bases lay in between. This CDR3 region has 14 residues. CDR1 is MNHNS, CDR2 SASEGT, per germline. The CDR3 DNA is TGTGCCAGCAGTACCACAGCGGGGAACACTGAAGCTTTCTTT. Protein sequence: CASSTTAGNTEAFF.

The chain joins TRBV5-6 to TRBJ2-3; possible D gene TRBD2, 6 bases. Germline lookup yields CDR1 SGHDT and CDR2 YYEEEE. The CDR3 has 14 residues. V dropped 4 bases and J dropped 1 base, with 10 bases sitting between them. This CDR3 is CASSRGRRTDTQYF. CDR3 sequence (DNA): TGTGCCAGCAGCCGGGGGAGGCGCACAGATACGCAGTATTTT. Together with reference TRBV5-6 and TRBJ2-3, the CDR3 gives the full variable domain: DAGVTQSPTHLIKTRGQQVTLRCSPKSGHDTVSWYQQALGQGPQFIFQYYEEEERQRGNFPDRFSGHQFPNYSSELNVNALLLGDSALYLCASSRGRRTDTQYFGPGTRLTVL.

This clonotype was observed many times. This rearrangement joins TRBV20-1 to TRBJ2-7; a weak D match, TRBD1 (5 bases). Germline V lookup: CDR1 DFQATT, CDR2 SNEGSKA (reference sequence). The CDR3 runs 13 residues. V gave up 2 bases and J gave up 3 bases, with 11 bases separating them. The CDR3 bases are TGCAGTGCTAGACCAGGACACAACTACGAGCAGTACTTC. This encodes CSARPGHNYEQYF.

In its sample, this clonotype was seen a few times. The chain has TRBV11-2 and TRBJ1-5, with D perhaps matching TRBD1 (5 bases). The CDR3 runs 16 residues. Trimming cost V 2 bases and J 0 bases, with 11 bases left between them. CDR1 is SGHAT and CDR2 is FQNNGV in the germline V gene. This chain's CDR3 is CASSLKMGDSNQPQHF. The CDR3 DNA reads TGTGCCAGCAGCTTAAAAATGGGGGATAGCAATCAGCCCCAGCATTTT. Combining the CDR3 with reference TRBV11-2 and TRBJ1-5 gives the whole variable domain EAGVAQSPRYKIIEKRQSVAFWCNPISGHATLYWYQQILGQGPKLLIQFQNNGVVDDSQLPKDRFSAERLKGVDSTLKIQPAKLEDSAVYLCASSLKMGDSNQPQHFGDGTRLSIL.

The chain uses TRBV20-1 and TRBJ2-7; possible D gene TRBD2, 5 bases. Germline CDR1 reads DFQATT; CDR2 reads SNEGSKA (reference sequence). Deletions cut 5 bases from V and 4 bases from J, with 12 bases between. This CDR3 contains 12 residues. The CDR3 coding sequence is TGCAGTGCTCGGGGATCTGGTTACGAGCAGTACTTC. This codes for CSARGSGYEQYF.

This clonotype was picked up many times. The chain is built from TRBV5-1 and TRBJ1-3; D remains unclear. V was cut by 0 bases and J by 0 bases, with 10 bases left in between. From germline, CDR1 is SGHRS and CDR2 YFSETQ. This CDR3 is 16 amino acids long. The CDR3 region is CASSLDEGRSGNTIYF. DNA for the CDR3: TGCGCCAGCAGCTTGGATGAGGGCCGCTCTGGAAACACCATATATTTT.

This clonotype showed up many times. This sequence joins TRBV2 and TRBJ2-1; 11 bases match TRBD2. The germline CDR1 and CDR2 sequences are SNHLY and FYNNEI. The CDR3 runs to 17 residues. V was pared by 4 bases and J by 0 bases, with 5 bases of the junction left unmatched. The DNA of the CDR3 is TGTGCCAGCAGTGGACTAGCGGGGAAAGGCTCCTACAATGAGCAGTTCTTC. This encodes CASSGLAGKGSYNEQFF. Variable domain in full (rest from reference TRBV2 and TRBJ2-1): EPEVTQTPSHQVTQMGQEVILRCVPISNHLYFYWYRQILGQKVEFLVSFYNNEISEKSEIFDDQFSVERPDGSNFTLKIRSTKLEDSAMYFCASSGLAGKGSYNEQFFGPGTRLTVL.

This clonotype was recorded at least ten times. V gene TRBV29-1 combines with J gene TRBJ2-7, with D maybe TRBD1 (6 bases). The V gene's germline CDR1 is SQVTM and CDR2 ANQGSEA. The CDR3 runs to 13 residues. The V gene lost 5 bases and the J gene lost 4 bases, with 15 bases spanning the gap. The CDR3 coding sequence is TGCAGCGTTCATACGGGACACCAATACGAGCAGTACTTC. This codes for CSVHTGHQYEQYF.